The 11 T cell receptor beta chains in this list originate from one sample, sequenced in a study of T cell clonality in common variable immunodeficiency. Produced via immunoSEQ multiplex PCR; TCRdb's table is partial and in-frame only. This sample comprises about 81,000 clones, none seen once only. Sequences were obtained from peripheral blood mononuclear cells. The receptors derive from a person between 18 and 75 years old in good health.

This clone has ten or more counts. The CDR3 bases that were read are TGTGCCATCAGACCGGACAGGGGACAAGAGACC. Protein product: CAIRPDRGQET. The CDR3 reads in full as CAIRPDRGQETQYF. V usage is TRBV10-3 and J usage is TRBJ2-5; 9 bases are a match to TRBD1. The read comes to an end 3 residues before the CDR3 does, leaving the germline J gene to fill in the end. Per the germline V gene, CDR1 is ENHRY and CDR2 is SYGVKD. The trim removed 6 bases at V and 2 bases at J, leaving 4 bases unmatched. The CDR3 totals 14 residues.

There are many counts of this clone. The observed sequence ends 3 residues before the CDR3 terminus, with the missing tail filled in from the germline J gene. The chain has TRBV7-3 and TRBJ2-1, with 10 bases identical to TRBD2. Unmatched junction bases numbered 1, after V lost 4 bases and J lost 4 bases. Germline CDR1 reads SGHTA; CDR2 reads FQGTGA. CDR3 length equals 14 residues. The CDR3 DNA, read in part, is TGTGCCAGCAGCTCGGGACTAGCGTACAATGAG. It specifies CASSSGLAYNE. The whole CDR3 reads CASSSGLAYNEQFF.

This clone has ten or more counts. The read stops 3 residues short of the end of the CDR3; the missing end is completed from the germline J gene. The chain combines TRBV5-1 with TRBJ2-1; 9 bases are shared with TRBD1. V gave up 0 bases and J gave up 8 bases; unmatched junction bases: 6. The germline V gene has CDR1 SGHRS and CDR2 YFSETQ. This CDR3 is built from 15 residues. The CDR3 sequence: CASSLARDRVDEQFF. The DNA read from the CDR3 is TGCGCCAGCAGCTTGGCAAGGGACAGGGTGGATGAG.

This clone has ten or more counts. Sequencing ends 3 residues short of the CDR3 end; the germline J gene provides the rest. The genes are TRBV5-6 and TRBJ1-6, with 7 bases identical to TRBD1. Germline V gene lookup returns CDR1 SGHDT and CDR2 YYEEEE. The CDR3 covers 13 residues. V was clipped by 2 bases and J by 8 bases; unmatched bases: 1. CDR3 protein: CASSFTGDSPLHF. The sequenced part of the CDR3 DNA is TGTGCCAGCAGCTTTACAGGGGATTCACCC. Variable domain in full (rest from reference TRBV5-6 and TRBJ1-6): DAGVTQSPTHLIKTRGQQVTLRCSPKSGHDTVSWYQQALGQGPQFIFQYYEEEERQRGNFPDRFSGHQFPNYSSELNVNALLLGDSALYLCASSFTGDSPLHFGNGTRLTVT.

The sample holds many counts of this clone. The CDR3 sequence: CASSPTAARGETQYF. The part of the CDR3 DNA that was read is TGTGCCAGCTCACCAACCGCGGCGAGGGGAGAGACC. The chain has TRBV18 and TRBJ2-5; either TRBD1 or TRBD2 may supply D (5 bases each). The read ends 3 residues shy of where the CDR3 ends; the end is completed using the germline J gene. V gave up 2 bases and J gave up 4 bases, with 14 bases separating them. The CDR3 spans 15 residues. Germline V gives CDR1 KGHSH, CDR2 LQKENI.

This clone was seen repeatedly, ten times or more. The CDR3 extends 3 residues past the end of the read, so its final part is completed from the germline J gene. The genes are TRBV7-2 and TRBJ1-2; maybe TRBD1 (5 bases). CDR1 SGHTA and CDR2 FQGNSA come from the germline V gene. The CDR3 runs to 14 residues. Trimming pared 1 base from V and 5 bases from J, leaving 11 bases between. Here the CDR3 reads CASSLGGDGYGYTF. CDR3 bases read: TGTGCCAGCAGCTTAGGAGGGGATGGGTATGGC.

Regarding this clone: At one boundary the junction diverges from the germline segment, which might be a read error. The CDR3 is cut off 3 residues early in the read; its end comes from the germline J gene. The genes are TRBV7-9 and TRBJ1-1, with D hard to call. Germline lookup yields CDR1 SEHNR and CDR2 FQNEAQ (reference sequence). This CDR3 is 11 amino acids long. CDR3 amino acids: CSSSSTIEAFF. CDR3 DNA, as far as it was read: TGTTCCAGCAGCTCGACAATCGAA.

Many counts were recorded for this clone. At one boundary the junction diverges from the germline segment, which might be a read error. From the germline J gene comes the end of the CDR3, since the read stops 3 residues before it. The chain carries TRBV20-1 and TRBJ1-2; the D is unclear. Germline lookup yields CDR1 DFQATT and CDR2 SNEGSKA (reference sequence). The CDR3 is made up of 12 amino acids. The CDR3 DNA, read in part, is TGCAGTGCTAGACTTCCGCCCTATAGC. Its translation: CSARLPPYS. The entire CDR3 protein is CSARLPPYSYTF.

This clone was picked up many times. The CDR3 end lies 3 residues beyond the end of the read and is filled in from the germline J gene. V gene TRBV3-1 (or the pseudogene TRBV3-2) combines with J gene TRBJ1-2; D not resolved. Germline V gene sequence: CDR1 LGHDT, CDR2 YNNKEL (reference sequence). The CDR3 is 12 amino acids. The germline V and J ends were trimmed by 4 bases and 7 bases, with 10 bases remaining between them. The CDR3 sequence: CASSLAGGGYTF. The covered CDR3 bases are TGTGCCAGCAGCCTGGCAGGAGGTGGC.

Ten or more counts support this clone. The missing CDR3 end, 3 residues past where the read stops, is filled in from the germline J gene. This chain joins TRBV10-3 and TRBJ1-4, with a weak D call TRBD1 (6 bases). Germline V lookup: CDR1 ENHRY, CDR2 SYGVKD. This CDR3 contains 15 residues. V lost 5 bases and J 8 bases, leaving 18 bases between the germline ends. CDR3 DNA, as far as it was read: TGTGCCATCAGTCACTCGAAGGGGGTAGAAGAAAAA. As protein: CAISHSKGVEEK. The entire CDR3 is CAISHSKGVEEKLFF.

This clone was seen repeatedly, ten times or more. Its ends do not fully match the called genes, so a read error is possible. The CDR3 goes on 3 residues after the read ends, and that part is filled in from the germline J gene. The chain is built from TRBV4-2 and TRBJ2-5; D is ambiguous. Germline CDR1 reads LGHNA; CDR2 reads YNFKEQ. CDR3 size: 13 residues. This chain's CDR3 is CASSQGREETQYF. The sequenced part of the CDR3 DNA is TGCGCCAGCAGCCAAGGCAGAGAAGAGACC.